The next 3 T cell receptor beta chains were all read from a single sample in a study of blood T cell repertoires in COVID-19. The table came from immunoSEQ multiplex PCR; TCRdb's copy has only in-frame clones and leaves some out. The sample holds approximately 300,000 clones; around 90% are singletons and the top ten take 5% to 5.5%. Sequenced input: PBMCs or T cells enriched from blood (not recorded which). Receptors originate from a man aged 55 to 69 who had recovered from COVID-19.

CDR3 bases: TGTGCCAGCAGCTTAGAGAGACTCCAGTTCACAGATACGCAGTATTTT. Translated: CASSLERLQFTDTQYF. The rearrangement joins TRBV7-9 to TRBJ2-3; D uncertain. The V gene lost 1 base and the J gene lost 2 bases, with 13 bases spanning the gap. The germline gives CDR1 SEHNR, CDR2 FQNEAQ (reference sequence). The CDR3 totals 16 residues.

V is TRBV30 and J is TRBJ1-1; a weak D match, TRBD1 (5 bases). CDR1 and CDR2 (germline): GTSNPN, SVGIG (reference sequence). The V end was cut by 0 bases, the J end by 1 base, with 12 bases between. The CDR3 is 15 residues long. The CDR3 region is CAWSVRGGTNTEAFF. The CDR3 DNA reads TGTGCCTGGAGTGTACGCGGGGGGACGAACACTGAAGCTTTCTTT.

This clone has only one observation. The gene calls are TRBV3-1 (or the pseudogene TRBV3-2) and TRBJ1-6; 8 bases fit TRBD1. The CDR3 covers 14 residues. Germline V CDR1 and CDR2: LGHDT, YNNKEL (reference sequence). After removal of 3 bases from V and 13 bases from J, the junction contained 8 bases not matched to a gene. CDR3 sequence: CASSQDRDGRPLHF. The CDR3 nucleotides read TGTGCCAGCAGCCAGGACAGGGATGGTAGGCCCCTCCACTTT.